This TCR beta chain comes out of a study of T cell repertoires in cytomegalovirus infection. MiXCR, applied by TCRdb to the reads, yields one record per CDR3 protein. The profile shows 160,000 or so distinct CDR3 sequences, 23% of them singletons. This clonotype was recorded a few times. Its antigen remains unidentified. Broader study findings: The study found HLA-C-restricted CMV-specific TCR beta clonotypes dominating the ex vivo response.

Trimming took off 5 bases at V and 3 bases at J, with 11 bases between the two ends. Germline lookup yields CDR1 SNHLY and CDR2 FYNNEI. The CDR3 extends over 13 amino acids. J is TRBJ2-7 and V is TRBV2; possibly TRBD2 for D (6 bases). This clonotype originated in a human donor in good health (CMV status not recorded). Some clones in this sample may be carry-over from other donors' samples. The sequenced sample was PBMCs. CDR3: CASSWRVNYEQYF. The CDR3 nucleotides are TGTGCCAGCAGTTGGAGGGTAAACTACGAGCAGTACTTC.